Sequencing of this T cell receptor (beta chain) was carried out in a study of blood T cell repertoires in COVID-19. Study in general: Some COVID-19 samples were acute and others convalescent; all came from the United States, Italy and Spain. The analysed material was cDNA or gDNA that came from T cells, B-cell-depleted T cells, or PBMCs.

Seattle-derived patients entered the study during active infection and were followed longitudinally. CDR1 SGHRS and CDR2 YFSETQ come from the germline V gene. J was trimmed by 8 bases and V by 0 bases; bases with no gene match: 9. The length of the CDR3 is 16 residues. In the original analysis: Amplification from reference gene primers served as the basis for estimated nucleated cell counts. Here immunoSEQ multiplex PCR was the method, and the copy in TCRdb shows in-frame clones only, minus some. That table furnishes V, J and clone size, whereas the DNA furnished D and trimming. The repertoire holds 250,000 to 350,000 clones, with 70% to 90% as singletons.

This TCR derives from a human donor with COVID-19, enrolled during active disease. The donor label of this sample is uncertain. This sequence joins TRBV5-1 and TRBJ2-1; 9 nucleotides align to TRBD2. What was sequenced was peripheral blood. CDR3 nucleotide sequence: TGCGCCAGCAGCTTGGCCGGAATAGCGGGAGCATATGAGCAGTTCTTC. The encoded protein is CASSLAGIAGAYEQFF.